The sequence of this T cell receptor beta chain was determined in a study of T cells in Graves' hyperthyroidism and ophthalmopathy (dated by TCRdb to about 2019). Turning to the overall study: Peripheral blood was sampled at the time of initial diagnosis, prior to any treatment. To identify TCR V-J signatures that set the groups apart, the researchers used a discovery cohort of 90 to 100 patients, made up of 40 to 45 with Graves' ophthalmopathy and some 58 with stable Graves' hyperthyroidism. Prospective prediction of ophthalmopathy was tested in an independent validation cohort consisting of roughly 19 hyperthyroidism patients and over 15 patients who later progressed to ophthalmopathy. According to the paper, TCR Vbeta CDR3 sequencing was carried out on 135 peripheral blood samples, which came from approximately 41 ophthalmopathy, around 74 hyperthyroidism and about 17 progressor patients. For training and testing, the roughly 97 patients in the discovery cohort were randomly divided in a 7:3 ratio. In roughly six Graves' hyperthyroidism patients, the study also compared T-cell repertoires from thyroid tissue with T-cell repertoires from blood. Once sampling was done, hyperthyroidism patients were given methimazole at a starting dose of 30 mg daily, whereas ophthalmopathy patients were given high-dose intravenous methylprednisolone.

From the germline V gene, CDR1 is SGHAT and CDR2 is FQNNGV. Clipping removes 5 bases from V and 4 bases from J, with 26 as the unmatched junction base count. Spanning cysteine to phenylalanine, the CDR3 consists of 21 amino acids. Only the CDR3 DNA stays, 63 bases, in frame from base 1. Overall study results and their limits: Sample size was not statistically predetermined, and investigators were not blinded to group allocation. Most expanded thyroid clonotypes (frequency above 0.001) were also detected in blood, a finding suggesting that blood repertoires may reflect thyroid immune responses. In validation, progression to ophthalmopathy was predicted by the model with around 70% sensitivity and around 75% specificity, a median of approximately 7.1 months before onset. In cross-validation, a model built on a 13 V-J signature told ophthalmopathy apart from stable hyperthyroidism with 87.88% sensitivity and roughly 83% specificity, and in testing the same model reached 80%/75%.

The sample holds many counts of this clonotype. The antigen it binds to is not known. Base-call qualities are not available, and no considerably larger clone is one nucleotide away. The TCR beta CDR3 regions were amplified from the RNA transcripts. The TCR CDR3 was subjected to a first round of RT-PCR using the HTBI primer set and the Qiagen OneStep RT-PCR kit. The libraries were constructed in a second round of multiplex PCR and then size-selected and purified. The libraries were sequenced on an Illumina HiSeq2000 using paired-end 100 bp reads. The authors' analysis ran thus. SOAPnuke was used to process the raw data, with reads discarded if the reads contained adapters or uncalled bases, had a mean Phred below 15, or lacked an exact constant-primer or identifier match. COPE v1.2.5 was used to merge the high-quality paired reads, and each unique nucleotide sequence was defined as a clonotype. Clonotypes were aligned to IMGT TRBV, TRBD and TRBJ reference segments using MiTCR v1.1. The analysis was restricted to V-J combinations with a frequency above 0.0001, which together covered about 99% of the repertoires. The TCS score was defined as the ratio of F50 (clonal expansion) to E x V (chaos), calculated using BLOSUM62-based TCRdist between CDR3 peptides within each V-J. Welch's t-statistics and random forest reduced 500 to 550 V-J features to 13, which were used in a naive Bayes classifier (R e1071). The public reads were run again by TCRdb, first through fastp at Q25 and then through MiXCR, and only productive beta chains were kept. Identical CDR3 protein sequences are pooled into one entry, listed with their most common genes and DNA. It is TCRdb's table, rather than the study itself, that gives the V and J calls and clone size. The sample has roughly 500,000 distinct CDR3 sequences on record, approximately 14% of them singletons. Jointly, the top ten make up 5% to 7% of the sample.

Hyperthyroidism patients were newly diagnosed, had a disease duration of under 2 months, and were aged 18 to 65 years. The study excluded patients with uncontrolled infections, other autoimmune diseases, pregnancy or lactation. Diagnoses relied on clinical symptoms, serum thyroxine and TRAb, thyroid ultrasound and orbital computed tomography. For progressor patients, blood was drawn at the first diagnosis of hyperthyroidism, before any ophthalmopathy symptoms had appeared. Ficoll-Paque density gradient centrifugation was used to isolate PBMCs from approximately 11 ml of fresh peripheral blood. Progressor patients were initially diagnosed with Graves' hyperthyroidism and developed ophthalmopathy during follow-up. Trizol reagent was used to extract total RNA, and RNA quality was then checked on an Agilent 2100 Bioanalyzer.

Sequenced input: blood. The sequence came from a woman aged 25 to 39 with Graves' hyperthyroidism that later progressed to Graves' ophthalmopathy. The chain is encoded by TRBV11-2 joined to TRBJ2-7; the junction holds 10 bases that match TRBD2. The base sequence is TGTGCCAGCAGCATTCGTTGGGCCGACAGACTAGCGGGCCTGGGACCTTACGAGCAGTACTTC. The translation is CASSIRWADRLAGLGPYEQYF.